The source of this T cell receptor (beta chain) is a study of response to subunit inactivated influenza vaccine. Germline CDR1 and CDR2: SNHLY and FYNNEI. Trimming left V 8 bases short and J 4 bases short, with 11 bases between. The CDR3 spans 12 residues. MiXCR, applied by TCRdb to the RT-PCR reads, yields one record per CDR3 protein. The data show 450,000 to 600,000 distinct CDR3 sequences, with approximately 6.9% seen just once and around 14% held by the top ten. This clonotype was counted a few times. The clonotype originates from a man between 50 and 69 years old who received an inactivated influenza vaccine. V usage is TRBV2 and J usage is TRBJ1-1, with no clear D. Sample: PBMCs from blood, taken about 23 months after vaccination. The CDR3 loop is CASQVRGTEAFF. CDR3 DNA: TGTGCCAGCCAGGTGCGGGGCACTGAAGCTTTCTTT.